This T cell receptor beta chain originates from a study of beta chain features in type 1 diabetes. Study information: Over all samples combined, 90 million to 140 million sorted cells were examined. Study observations and caveats: Possibly, sequencing cDNA over-represented cells that had high TCR expression levels. Significant though moderate, a shortening of TCRB CDR3s appeared in all four CD4+ subsets of Type 1 diabetes patients. There were fewer insertions and more deletions at the VDJ junctions of type 1 diabetes patients.

The single heparinised draw taken from each donor contained roughly 100 mL of blood on average. Reverse transcribing all isolated RNA meant expressed TCRB transcripts were sequenced. The method was immunoSEQ multiplex PCR; TCRdb's version includes in-frame clones alone and lacks a portion of them. The table lists 100,000 to 150,000 clones, about 10% of them singletons. The CDR3 totals 15 residues. The V end was cut by 8 bases, the J end by 0 bases, with 15 bases between. Per the germline V gene, CDR1 is LGHNA and CDR2 is YSLEER. In this sample, this clone turned up a few times. What it recognizes is unknown.

Sequencing was done on a sample of central memory CD4+ T cells from blood. The TCR sequence derives from a man between 25 and 39 years old with type 1 diabetes. V and J are TRBV4-3 and TRBJ2-3; perhaps TRBD1 as D (6 bases). CDR3 residues: CASGRDITSTDTQYF. CDR3 coding DNA: TGCGCCAGCGGCCGGGACATAACTAGCACAGATACGCAGTATTTT.